A single TCR beta chain is shown here with its context. These data come from a study of CD8 T cells in Susac syndrome. Reverse transcription of roughly 0.5 to 1 ug RNA was carried out with random hexamers. TCRdb redid the calling of the immunoSEQ multiplex PCR reads with MiXCR, one entry per CDR3 protein. The sample records approximately 80,000 distinct CDR3 sequences, around nine tenths being singletons. The V gene lost 1 base and the J gene lost 7 bases, with 11 bases spanning the gap. This CDR3 has 13 residues. Germline CDR1 SGHNT, CDR2 YYREEE (reference sequence). The chain recombines TRBV5-4 with TRBJ1-1, with D possibly being TRBD1 (6 bases). Material: CD8+ T cells from PBMCs. The sequence came from a human donor with multiple sclerosis. CDR3 residues: CASSLRGGDEAFF. The CDR3 bases are TGTGCCAGCAGCTTGCGGGGGGGCGATGAAGCTTTCTTT.